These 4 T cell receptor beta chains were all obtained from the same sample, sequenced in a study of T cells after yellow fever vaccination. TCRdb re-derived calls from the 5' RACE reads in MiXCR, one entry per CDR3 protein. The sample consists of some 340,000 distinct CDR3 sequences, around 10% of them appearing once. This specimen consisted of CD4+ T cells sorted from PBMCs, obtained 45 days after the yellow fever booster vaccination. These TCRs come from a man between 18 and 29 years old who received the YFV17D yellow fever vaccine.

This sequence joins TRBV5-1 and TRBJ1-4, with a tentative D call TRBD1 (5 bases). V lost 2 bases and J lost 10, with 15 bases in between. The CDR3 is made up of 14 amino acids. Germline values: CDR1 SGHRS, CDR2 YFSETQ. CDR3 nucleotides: TGCGCCAGCAGCTTCGGAGTACAGGAAGGAAAACTGTTTTTT. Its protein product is CASSFGVQEGKLFF. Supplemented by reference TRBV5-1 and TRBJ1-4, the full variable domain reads KAGVTQTPRYLIKTRGQQVTLSCSPISGHRSVSWYQQTPGQGLQFLFEYFSETQRNKGNFPGRFSGRQFSNSRSEMNVSTLELGDSALYLCASSFGVQEGKLFFGSGTQLSVL.

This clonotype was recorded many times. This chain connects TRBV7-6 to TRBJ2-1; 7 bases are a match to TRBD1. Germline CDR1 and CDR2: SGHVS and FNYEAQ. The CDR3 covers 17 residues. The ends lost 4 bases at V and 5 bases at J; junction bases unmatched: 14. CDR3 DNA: TGTGCCAGCAGCTCGTTACTTAGACAGGGAGCGCACAATGAGCAGTTCTTC. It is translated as CASSSLLRQGAHNEQFF.

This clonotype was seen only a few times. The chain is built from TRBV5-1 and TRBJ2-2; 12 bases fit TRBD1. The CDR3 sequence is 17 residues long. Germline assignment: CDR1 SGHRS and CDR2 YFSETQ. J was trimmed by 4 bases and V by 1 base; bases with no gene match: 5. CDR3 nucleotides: TGCGCCAGCAGCTTGAGGGGACAGGGGGCGATCACCGGGGAGCTGTTTTTT. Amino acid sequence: CASSLRGQGAITGELFF.

The CDR3 DNA reads TGCGCCAGCAGCTCGACAGGGGCGAAGGCTAGCGGGGGATCCCAAGAGACCCAGTACTTC. Amino acid sequence: CASSSTGAKASGGSQETQYF. The rearrangement uses TRBV5-1 and TRBJ2-5, with 10 bases lining up with TRBD2. Germline V gene sequence: CDR1 SGHRS, CDR2 YFSETQ. This CDR3 has 20 residues. V trimming: 3 bases; J trimming: 1 base; junction bases outside the gene matches: 18.